This T cell receptor beta chain was identified during a study of blood T cell repertoires in COVID-19. How the authors handled the data: The authors estimated nucleated cell counts from reference gene primer amplification. Here immunoSEQ multiplex PCR was the method, and the copy in TCRdb shows in-frame clones only, minus some. V, J and clone size are taken as reported in that table, and D and trimming were inferred from the DNA itself. Of some 180,000 clones in the sample, about 85% were seen once. Patients in Seattle were enrolled during active infection, then followed longitudinally. The germline V and J ends were trimmed by 6 bases and 5 bases, with 19 bases remaining between them. The CDR3 covers 15 residues. CDR1 is MNHEY, CDR2 SMNVEV, per germline (reference sequence).

V gene TRBV27 combines with J gene TRBJ1-1; D is uncertain. The specimen was peripheral blood. The sequence derives from a woman aged 35 to 49 with COVID-19, enrolled during active disease. The CDR3 sequence: CASRTRNGVLTEAFF. CDR3 sequence (DNA): TGTGCCAGCAGGACTCGAAACGGGGTGCTAACTGAAGCTTTCTTT.